These 8 T cell receptor beta chains share one sample of origin, sequenced in a study of T cell responses to AZD1222 COVID-19 vaccine. The table came from immunoSEQ multiplex PCR; TCRdb's copy has only in-frame clones and leaves some out. The repertoire has 120,000 to 150,000 clones, about 87% of them found once; the top ten carry roughly 2.1%. This material consisted of peripheral blood, taken on day 0 of AZD1222 vaccination. Receptor source: an adult in good health.

This rearrangement joins TRBV7-9 to TRBJ1-4; D is unclear. Trimming pared 0 bases from V and 2 bases from J, leaving 4 bases between. CDR3 length: 14 residues. Germline V gene data show CDR1 as SEHNR and CDR2 as FQNEAQ (reference sequence). The CDR3: CASSLAGTNEKLFF. For the CDR3, the DNA is TGTGCCAGCAGCTTAGCTGGGACTAATGAAAAACTGTTTTTT.

The V gene is TRBV4-3, the J gene TRBJ1-1, with 7 bases identical to TRBD1. The CDR3 contains 15 residues. V shed 4 bases and J 3 bases; nucleotides not matched to a gene: 8. Germline V gene sequence: CDR1 LGHNA, CDR2 YSLEER. CDR3 coding DNA: TGCGCCAGCAGCCTCCAACCAGGGGGGCACACTGAAGCTTTCTTT. Its protein product is CASSLQPGGHTEAFF.

The rearrangement uses TRBV6-6 and TRBJ1-1; 12 bases fit TRBD1. Germline trimming cut 5 bases from V and 1 base from J; bases unmatched to any gene: 8. The germline V gene has CDR1 MNHNY and CDR2 SVGAGI (reference sequence). This CDR3 region has 17 residues. The CDR3 is CASSRAGQGARNTEAFF. CDR3 sequence (DNA): TGTGCCAGCAGTCGTGCGGGACAGGGGGCCAGGAACACTGAAGCTTTCTTT.

Turning to this clone: No conserved phenylalanine or tryptophan ends this CDR3, so it is likely a read error. No DNA is shown, since the ends of the CDR3 on it are uncertain; the CDR3 is the one TCRdb lists. The CDR3 spells CASSTRKGQDPVI. The rearrangement joins TRBV27 to TRBJ2-7; the D call TRBD1 from the table was never checked on the DNA. The CDR3 is 13 amino acids in total, end residues counted. CDR1 MNHEY and CDR2 SMNVEV come from the germline V gene (reference sequence).

The rearrangement links TRBV29-1 to TRBJ2-1; possibly TRBD1 or TRBD2 for D (5 bases each). CDR3 length: 13 residues. Germline V CDR1 and CDR2: SQVTM, ANQGSEA. V shed 2 bases and J shed 15 bases, with 20 bases lying between them. As DNA, the CDR3 is TGCAGCGTTGAACAGGATGTAGGACTCCAGGGGTTCTTC. Translated: CSVEQDVGLQGFF.

This chain uses TRBV5-1 with TRBJ2-7; 11 positions match TRBD2. This CDR3 contains 16 residues. Germline-derived CDR1 and CDR2 are SGHRS and YFSETQ. V was pared by 0 bases and J by 3 bases, with 5 bases of the junction left unmatched. For the CDR3, the DNA is TGCGCCAGCAGCTTGGCTAGCGGGAGGCCAATCTACGAGCAGTACTTC. It yields the protein CASSLASGRPIYEQYF. Full variable domain (missing parts from reference TRBV5-1 and TRBJ2-7): KAGVTQTPRYLIKTRGQQVTLSCSPISGHRSVSWYQQTPGQGLQFLFEYFSETQRNKGNFPGRFSGRQFSNSRSEMNVSTLELGDSALYLCASSLASGRPIYEQYFGPGTRLTVT.

This chain connects TRBV19 to TRBJ1-1; tentatively, D is TRBD1 (6 bases). V gave up 1 base and J gave up 1 base, with 13 bases separating them. The CDR3 has 16 residues. Germline loops: CDR1 LNHDA, CDR2 SQIVND (reference sequence). For the CDR3, the DNA is TGTGCCAGTAGTATAGGGGGGGCAGGACCGAACACTGAAGCTTTCTTT. This gives the protein CASSIGGAGPNTEAFF.

This chain connects TRBV11-2 to TRBJ2-7; D unclear. V was shortened by 2 bases and J by 2 bases, with 22 bases between the two germline ends. The CDR3 has 18 residues. Germline values: CDR1 SGHAT, CDR2 FQNNGV. The CDR3 DNA sequence: TGTGCCAGCAGCTTATTTTTTCGGGCAGACGCTATTACCTACGAGCAGTACTTC. The encoded protein is CASSLFFRADAITYEQYF. The variable domain in full, completed from reference TRBV11-2 and TRBJ2-7, reads EAGVAQSPRYKIIEKRQSVAFWCNPISGHATLYWYQQILGQGPKLLIQFQNNGVVDDSQLPKDRFSAERLKGVDSTLKIQPAKLEDSAVYLCASSLFFRADAITYEQYFGPGTRLTVT.